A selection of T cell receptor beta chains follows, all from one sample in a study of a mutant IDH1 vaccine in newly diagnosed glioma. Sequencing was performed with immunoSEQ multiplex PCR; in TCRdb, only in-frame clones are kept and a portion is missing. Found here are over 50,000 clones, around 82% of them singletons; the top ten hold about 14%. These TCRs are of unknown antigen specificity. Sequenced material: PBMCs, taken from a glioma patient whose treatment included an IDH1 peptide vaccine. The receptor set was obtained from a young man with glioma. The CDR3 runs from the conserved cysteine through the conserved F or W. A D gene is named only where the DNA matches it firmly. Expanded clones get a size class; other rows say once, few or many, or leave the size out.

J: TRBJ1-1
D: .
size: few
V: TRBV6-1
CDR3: CASSERVGTEAFF
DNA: TGTGCCAGCAGCGAACGGGTCGGCACTGAAGCTTTCTTT

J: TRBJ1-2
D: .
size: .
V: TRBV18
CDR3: CASSPPQPYGYTF
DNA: TGTGCCAGCTCACCCCCACAACCCTATGGCTACACCTTC

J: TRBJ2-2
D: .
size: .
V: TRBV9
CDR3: CASSVGTASNTGELFF
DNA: TGTGCCAGCAGCGTAGGAACAGCATCGAACACCGGGGAGCTGTTTTTT

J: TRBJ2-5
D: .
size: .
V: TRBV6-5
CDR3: CASSKDSRQETQYF
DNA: TGTGCCAGCAGTAAAGACAGCCGCCAAGAGACCCAGTACTTC

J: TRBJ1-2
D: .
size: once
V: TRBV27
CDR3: CASSLSQGIYGYTF
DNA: TGTGCCAGCAGTTTATCCCAGGGGATCTATGGCTACACCTTC

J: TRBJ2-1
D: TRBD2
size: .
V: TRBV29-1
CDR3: CSVEDQGSGRVREQFF
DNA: TGCAGCGTTGAAGATCAGGGTAGCGGGAGAGTAAGGGAGCAGTTCTTC

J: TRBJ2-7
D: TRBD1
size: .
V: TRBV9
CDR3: CASSFRQGTEQYF
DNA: TGTGCCAGCAGCTTTCGACAGGGTACCGAGCAGTACTTC

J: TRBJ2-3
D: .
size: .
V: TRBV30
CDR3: CAWTLGGIGADTQYF
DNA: TGTGCCTGGACCTTGGGGGGCATTGGGGCAGATACGCAGTATTTT

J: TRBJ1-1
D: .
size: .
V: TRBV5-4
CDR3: CASSLLGAYGTEAFF
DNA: TGTGCCAGCAGCTTGCTTGGGGCCTACGGCACTGAAGCTTTCTTT

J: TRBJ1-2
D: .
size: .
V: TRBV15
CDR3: CATSPLPRTSYGYTF
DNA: TGTGCCACCAGCCCCCTCCCACGGACCAGCTATGGCTACACCTTC

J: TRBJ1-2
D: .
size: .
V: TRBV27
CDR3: CASSLRVGYGYTF
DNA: TGTGCCAGCAGTTTACGGGTAGGGTATGGCTACACCTTC

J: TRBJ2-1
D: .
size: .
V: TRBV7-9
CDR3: CASSLSRESYNEQFF
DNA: TGTGCCAGCAGCTTGAGCAGGGAGTCCTACAATGAGCAGTTCTTC

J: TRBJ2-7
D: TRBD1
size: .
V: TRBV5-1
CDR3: CASSRRDRDTEQYF
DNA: TGCGCCAGCAGTAGAAGGGACAGGGATACCGAGCAGTACTTC

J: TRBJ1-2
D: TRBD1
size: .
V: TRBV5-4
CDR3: CASSLRDRLIYGYTF
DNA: TGTGCCAGCTCACTAAGGGACAGGTTGATCTATGGCTACACCTTC

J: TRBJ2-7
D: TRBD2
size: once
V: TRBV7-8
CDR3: CASSQGLAAVYEQYF
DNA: TGTGCCAGCAGCCAAGGACTAGCTGCAGTCTACGAGCAGTACTTC

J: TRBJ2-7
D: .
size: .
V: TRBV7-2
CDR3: CASSDQGLPPTYEQYF
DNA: TGTGCCAGCAGCGACCAGGGACTCCCCCCAACCTACGAGCAGTACTTC